The 24 T cell receptor beta chains below were found in one sample sequenced in a study of Ad26.COV2.S vaccination and SARS-CoV-2 variants. Profiling relied on immunoSEQ multiplex PCR, and the TCRdb table lists in-frame clones only, not all of them. The table includes approximately 480,000 clones, around 85% detected once. This sample's treatment: some 20 received Ad26.COV2.S at low or high dose, single or two shots; a few received placebo; per-sample allocation not given. Specimens were obtained on day 63 following the first vaccine or placebo injection. Specimen: peripheral blood, collected in a trial of Ad26.COV2.S vaccine versus placebo. The receptors originated from a person aged 18-65 years who received the Ad26.COV2.S COVID-19 vaccine or a placebo.

J is TRBJ2-6 and V is TRBV5-6, with D hard to call. Germline loops: CDR1 SGHDT, CDR2 YYEEEE. V was pared by 3 bases and J by 0 bases, with 4 bases between. The CDR3 is 14 amino acids. CDR3 sequence reads: CASSSRSGANVLTF. The CDR3 region has the DNA TGTGCCAGCAGCTCTCGCTCTGGGGCCAACGTCCTGACTTTC.

This clone appeared a single time. The V and J genes are TRBV7-8 and TRBJ2-7; D call uncertain. With 4 bases removed from V and 3 bases from J, the gap between germline ends came to 4 bases. Germline V lookup: CDR1 SGHVS, CDR2 FQNEAQ. The CDR3 is 11 amino acids. The CDR3: CASSSRYEQYF. Written as DNA, the CDR3 is TGTGCCAGCAGCTCCCGCTACGAGCAGTACTTC.

The chain recombines TRBV5-4 with TRBJ1-1; tentative D call: TRBD1 (5 bases). V shed 4 bases and J shed 4 bases, with 20 bases lying between them. The CDR3 sequence is 16 residues long. Germline loops: CDR1 SGHNT, CDR2 YYREEE (reference sequence). CDR3 sequence (DNA): TGTGCCAGCAGCCCCACCGGGGCAGGGTTGGCCACTGAAGCTTTCTTT. Its translation: CASSPTGAGLATEAFF.

This clone was recorded only once. The gene calls are TRBV3-1 (or the pseudogene TRBV3-2) and TRBJ1-3; 9 bases map to TRBD1. J gave up 3 bases and V 4 bases, and 10 bases lay outside the gene matches. The CDR3 runs 17 residues. Germline CDR1 is LGHDT and CDR2 is YNNKEL (reference sequence). The CDR3 DNA reads TGTGCCAGCAGCCGAACTAGCGGGACAGGGAGTGGAAACACCATATATTTT. Encoded protein: CASSRTSGTGSGNTIYF.

This clone was seen a handful of times. The V call is TRBV7-9, the J call TRBJ1-2; D is undetermined. CDR1 is SEHNR and CDR2 is FQNEAQ in the germline V gene (reference sequence). Trimming cost V 7 bases and J 7 bases, with 13 bases left between them. The CDR3 runs to 12 residues. The CDR3 reads CASTKPRVGYTF. The CDR3 DNA reads as TGTGCCAGCACCAAACCAAGAGTTGGCTACACCTTC.

The rearrangement joins TRBV5-4 to TRBJ2-3; tentative D call: TRBD2 (7 bases). CDR3 length: 17 residues. Trimming stripped 4 bases from V and 8 bases from J, with 26 bases between. Per germline, CDR1 SGHNT and CDR2 YYREEE (reference sequence). CDR3 DNA sequence: TGTGCCAGCAGCCGATCCTGGGGGGGCCGCGGGGATCTTACGCAGTATTTT. It yields the protein CASSRSWGGRGDLTQYF.

The genes are TRBV5-4 and TRBJ2-1, with D possibly TRBD1 on 6 matching bases. V lost 1 base to trimming and J lost 12 bases, with 11 bases between them. Germline values: CDR1 SGHNT, CDR2 YYREEE (reference sequence). The CDR3 spans 12 residues. CDR3 region: CASSLPGDGQFF. CDR3 DNA sequence: TGTGCCAGCAGCTTGCCAGGGGATGGGCAGTTCTTC.

This rearrangement joins TRBV2 to TRBJ2-1, with D perhaps being TRBD1 or TRBD2 (5 bases each). V was shortened by 8 bases and J by 6 bases, with 17 bases between the two germline ends. The V gene's germline CDR1 is SNHLY and CDR2 FYNNEI. The CDR3 extends over 14 amino acids. Here the CDR3 DNA reads TGTGCCAGCCTGACCGGGACCCTGGGCAATGAGCAGTTCTTC. Residues: CASLTGTLGNEQFF.

The genes are TRBV7-9 and TRBJ1-4; tentative D call: TRBD1 (5 bases). There are 14 residues in the CDR3. The germline V and J ends were trimmed by 5 bases and 13 bases, with 20 bases remaining between them. Germline V lookup: CDR1 SEHNR, CDR2 FQNEAQ (reference sequence). In nucleotides, the CDR3 is TGTGCCAGCAGCCTAGGGGCCCATAATGAGGGACTGTTTTTT. It translates to CASSLGAHNEGLFF.

The CDR3 here is CASTLNFHGGTKEFF. The CDR3 coding sequence is TGTGCCAGCACCCTAAATTTCCACGGCGGAACCAAGGAGTTCTTC. The chain carries TRBV28 and TRBJ2-1; no firm D call. This CDR3 region has 15 residues. With 7 bases removed from V and 14 bases from J, the gap between germline ends came to 27 bases. Per the germline V gene, CDR1 is MDHEN and CDR2 is SYDVKM.

This clone has just one count. Written as DNA, the CDR3 is TGTGCCAGTAGTATGGAGCAGTGGAACACTGAAGCTTTCTTT. It codes for CASSMEQWNTEAFF. J is TRBJ1-1 and V is TRBV19; D uncertain. CDR1 and CDR2 from the germline V gene are LNHDA and SQIVND (reference sequence). Trimming took 3 bases from V and 1 from J, leaving 9 bases between them. The CDR3 covers 14 residues.

The chain couples TRBV14 to TRBJ2-3, with TRBD2 matching 8 bases. Germline loops: CDR1 SGHDN, CDR2 FVKESK. The CDR3 has 16 residues. Unmatched junction bases numbered 12, after V lost 5 bases and J lost 5 bases. CDR3 residues: CASSERLREVGDTQYF. The CDR3 nucleotides are TGTGCCAGCAGCGAGCGGTTGCGGGAGGTGGGAGATACGCAGTATTTT. The entire variable domain, with the rest obtained from reference TRBV14 and TRBJ2-3, is as follows: EAGVTQFPSHSVIEKGQTVTLRCDPISGHDNLYWYRRVMGKEIKFLLHFVKESKQDESGMPNNRFLAERTGGTYSTLKVQPAELEDSGVYFCASSERLREVGDTQYFGPGTRLTVL.

The rearrangement links TRBV5-8 to TRBJ2-5; D is perhaps TRBD2 (6 bases). Trimming removed 1 base from V and 4 bases from J, with 8 bases in between. The CDR3 is 13 amino acids. Germline V gene data show CDR1 as SGHTS and CDR2 as YDEGEE. The CDR3 coding sequence is TGTGCCAGCAGCTTGAACGGGGGAGAGACCCAGTACTTC. Amino acid sequence: CASSLNGGETQYF. The full variable domain, completed using reference TRBV5-8 and TRBJ2-5, is EAGVTQSPTHLIKTRGQQATLRCSPISGHTSVYWYQQALGLGLQFLLWYDEGEERNRGNFPPRFSGRQFPNYSSELNVNALELEDSALYLCASSLNGGETQYFGPGTRLLVL.

This clone was detected once. The CDR3 nucleotides read TGTGCCAGCAGCTTCTTATCTGCCCGGGAGACCCAGTACTTC. This gives the protein CASSFLSARETQYF. The chain is built from TRBV7-9 and TRBJ2-5; D is uncertain. Germline V gene data show CDR1 as SEHNR and CDR2 as FQNEAQ (reference sequence). The CDR3 length is 14 residues. The V and J ends lost 3 bases and 5 bases respectively, with 13 bases between them.

The chain links TRBV28 to TRBJ1-5; 8 positions agree with TRBD1. The CDR3 runs to 18 residues. Germline V gives CDR1 MDHEN, CDR2 SYDVKM. J lost 2 bases, V lost 2 bases, and 11 bases had no gene match. CDR3 nucleotide sequence: TGTGCCAGCAGTTTACATTCCCCCAGGACAGGGCGCAATCAGCCCCAGCATTTT. Protein: CASSLHSPRTGRNQPQHF.

The chain carries TRBV19 and TRBJ1-5; D is unresolved. V dropped 8 bases and J dropped 6 bases, with 17 bases sitting between them. Germline CDR1 and CDR2: LNHDA and SQIVND (reference sequence). CDR3 length: 14 amino acids. In DNA, the CDR3 is TGTGCCAGTGCCGTGGCGGGGATGGGTCAGCCCCAGCATTTT. It encodes CASAVAGMGQPQHF.

The genes are TRBV6-1 and TRBJ1-6; no firm D call. V shed 2 bases and J shed 0 bases, with 11 bases lying between them. The V gene's germline CDR1 is MNHNS and CDR2 SASEGT. This CDR3 is built from 17 residues. CDR3: CASSEFSPSSYNSPLHF. The CDR3 DNA sequence: TGTGCCAGCAGTGAATTCAGCCCCAGCTCCTATAATTCACCCCTCCACTTT.

This chain joins TRBV19 and TRBJ2-7; possibly TRBD1 or TRBD2 for D (7 bases each). The CDR3 sequence is 13 residues long. V dropped 8 bases and J dropped 4 bases, with 15 bases sitting between them. Looked up from germline, CDR1 is LNHDA and CDR2 is SQIVND (reference sequence). The CDR3 reads CASRSGGGYEQYF. CDR3 in DNA: TGTGCCAGTCGTTCAGGGGGGGGATACGAGCAGTACTTC.

The genes are TRBV30 and TRBJ2-2, with D perhaps TRBD2 (5 bases). V lost 1 base to trimming and J lost 1 base, with 16 bases between them. The germline CDR1 and CDR2 sequences are GTSNPN and SVGIG (reference sequence). This CDR3 contains 17 residues. The CDR3 DNA reads as TGTGCCTGGAGTGGTGGACCCCATCGGGGGAACACCGGGGAGCTGTTTTTT. This codes for CAWSGGPHRGNTGELFF.

The chain is built from TRBV5-1 and TRBJ1-2; 7 bases are a match to TRBD1. The CDR3 consists of 17 residues. The germline V gene encodes CDR1 SGHRS and CDR2 YFSETQ. With V trimmed by 2 bases and J by 5 bases, 15 bases remained unmatched. In DNA form, the CDR3 reads TGCGCCAGCAGCTTACTTATCTTTAACCGGGACAGTTATGGCTACACCTTC. Translation: CASSLLIFNRDSYGYTF.

The rearrangement links TRBV7-6 to TRBJ2-2; maybe TRBD1 (5 bases). Germline loops: CDR1 SGHVS, CDR2 FNYEAQ. Trimming took 2 bases from V and 5 from J, leaving 21 bases between them. CDR3 size: 18 residues. The CDR3 loop is CASSLTPPSSGLTGELFF. The CDR3 region has the DNA TGTGCCAGCAGCTTAACCCCTCCATCGTCAGGGTTAACCGGGGAGCTGTTTTTT.

This chain joins TRBV5-1 and TRBJ2-3; D is possibly TRBD1 (5 bases). CDR3 size: 15 residues. The germline V gene encodes CDR1 SGHRS and CDR2 YFSETQ. V lost 1 base and J lost 5, with 14 bases in between. The DNA of the CDR3 is TGCGCCAGCAGCTTGCGGGCCAGGGATCAAGATACGCAGTATTTT. This encodes CASSLRARDQDTQYF.

The genes are TRBV19 and TRBJ1-6; tentative D call: TRBD1 (5 bases). The CDR3 spans 14 residues. Trimming shortened V by 6 bases and J by 10 bases, and 16 bases separated the two germline ends. Germline CDR1 reads LNHDA; CDR2 reads SQIVND (reference sequence). The CDR3 protein is CASRTGTPNSPLHF. The CDR3 DNA reads as TGTGCCAGTAGAACGGGGACCCCAAACTCACCCCTCCACTTT.

The V gene is TRBV4-3, the J gene TRBJ2-6; D ambiguous. This CDR3 has 15 residues. Germline CDR1 is LGHNA and CDR2 is YSLEER. V lost 0 bases, J lost 3 bases, and 6 bases lay in between. The CDR3 bases are TGCGCCAGCAGCCAAGATGCTCGTGGGGCCAACGTCCTGACTTTC. Its protein is CASSQDARGANVLTF.